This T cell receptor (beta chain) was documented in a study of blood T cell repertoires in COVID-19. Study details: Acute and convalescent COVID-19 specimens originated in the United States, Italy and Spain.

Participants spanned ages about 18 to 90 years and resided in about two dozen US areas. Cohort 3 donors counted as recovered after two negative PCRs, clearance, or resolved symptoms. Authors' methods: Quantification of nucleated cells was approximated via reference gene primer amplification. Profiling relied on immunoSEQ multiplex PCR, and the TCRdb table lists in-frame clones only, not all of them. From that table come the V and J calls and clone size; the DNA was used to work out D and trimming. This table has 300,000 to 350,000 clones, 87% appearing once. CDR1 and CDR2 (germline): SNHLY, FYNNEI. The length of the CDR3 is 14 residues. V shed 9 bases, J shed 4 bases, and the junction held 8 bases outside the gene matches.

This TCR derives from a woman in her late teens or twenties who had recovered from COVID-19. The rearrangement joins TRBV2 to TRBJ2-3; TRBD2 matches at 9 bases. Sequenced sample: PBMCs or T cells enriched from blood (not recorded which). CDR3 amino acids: CASGPSGVPDTQYF. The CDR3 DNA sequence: TGTGCCAGTGGGCCTAGCGGGGTCCCAGATACGCAGTATTTT. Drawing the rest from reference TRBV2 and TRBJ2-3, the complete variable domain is EPEVTQTPSHQVTQMGQEVILRCVPISNHLYFYWYRQILGQKVEFLVSFYNNEISEKSEIFDDQFSVERPDGSNFTLKIRSTKLEDSAMYFCASGPSGVPDTQYFGPGTRLTVL.